The TCR beta chain described here comes from a study of shared clonotypes between healthy human individuals. This clone showed up just a few times. This specimen includes other DNA sequences encoding the same CDR3. TCRdb's copy holds only in-frame clones and misses some; the assay was immunoSEQ multiplex PCR. The table lists millions of clones, around nine tenths of them singletons. Input material: naive CD4+ T cells sorted from blood. Described subset: CD45RA+ positively selected. The receptor comes from a man aged 18-30 years in good health.

The DNA of the CDR3 is TGTGCCAGCAGCTTAGCAGGGGGAGGTCAGCCCCAGCATTTT. This codes for CASSLAGGGQPQHF. The J gene is TRBJ1-5, the V gene TRBV7-2; perhaps TRBD1 as D (6 bases). V dropped 0 bases and J dropped 6 bases, with 9 bases sitting between them. The CDR3 runs to 14 residues. Per germline, CDR1 SGHTA and CDR2 FQGNSA.